Listed below are T cell receptor beta chains from one sample, sequenced in a study of shared clonotypes between healthy human individuals. The data were produced by immunoSEQ multiplex PCR, yet TCRdb's version contains in-frame clones alone and is incomplete. This repertoire shows 450,000 to 650,000 clones, around 78% found once; its top ten account for 9.5% to 15%. The sequencing input was PBMCs. Every receptor here comes from a woman aged 40 to 50 in good health. Some clones in this sample may be carry-over from other donors' samples. Each CDR3 is given with its conserved first and last residue. D genes are given only for firm matches. Expanded clones are given a class, and other clones once, few, many or no size at all.

size	V	D	J	CDR3	DNA
-	TRBV11-2	-	TRBJ1-2	CASSERGFYYGYTF	TGTGCCAGCAGCGAAAGGGGTTTTTACTATGGCTACACCTTC
-	TRBV11-3	TRBD2	TRBJ2-7	CASSPGTSGIYEQYF	TGTGCCAGCAGCCCGGGGACTAGCGGAATCTACGAGCAGTACTTC
-	TRBV9	-	TRBJ2-7	CASSGRASWEQYF	TGTGCCAGCAGCGGCCGGGCCTCGTGGGAGCAGTACTTC
-	TRBV11-2	-	TRBJ2-7	CASSSRRGSLAYEQYF	TGTGCCAGCAGCTCCCGACGGGGGTCGTTGGCCTACGAGCAGTACTTC
-	TRBV6-5	TRBD1	TRBJ1-5	CASSSGTAVDQPQHF	TGTGCCAGCAGCAGTGGGACAGCGGTCGACCAGCCCCAGCATTTT
-	TRBV5-5	-	TRBJ2-7	CASSLAGQGYYEQYF	TGTGCCAGCAGCTTGGCGGGCCAGGGGTACTACGAGCAGTACTTC
-	TRBV6-1	-	TRBJ1-4	CASSVAFGTANEKLFF	TGTGCCAGCAGTGTTGCCTTTGGCACGGCTAATGAAAAACTGTTTTTT
-	TRBV30	-	TRBJ1-5	CAWSVGTLVSNQPQHF	TGTGCCTGGAGTGTAGGGACCCTCGTTAGCAATCAGCCCCAGCATTTT
few	TRBV7-9	TRBD2	TRBJ2-3	CASSLDTSGDSTDTQYF	TGTGCCAGCAGCTTAGATACTAGCGGGGATAGCACAGATACGCAGTATTTT
-	TRBV7-9	TRBD2	TRBJ2-7	CASSSLTSGPSYEQYF	TGTGCCAGCAGCTCACTGACTAGCGGACCTTCCTACGAGCAGTACTTC
-	TRBV19	-	TRBJ1-5	CASSIGVDQGYNQPQHF	TGTGCCAGTAGTATCGGGGTGGATCAGGGGTACAATCAGCCCCAGCATTTT
-	TRBV10-3	TRBD1	TRBJ2-1	CAITAGTGVYSNEQFF	TGTGCCATCACCGCGGGGACAGGGGTTTATTCCAATGAGCAGTTCTTC
many	TRBV6-5	-	TRBJ2-6	CASSQLPGANVLTF	TGTGCCAGCAGTCAGTTACCTGGGGCCAACGTCCTGACTTTC